The 20 T cell receptor beta chains listed next were all sequenced from one sample in a study of cytomegalovirus exposure and HLA in healthy donors. Primers for the PCR totalled 60 Vbeta and 13 Jbeta. Sequencing was performed with immunoSEQ multiplex PCR; in TCRdb, only in-frame clones are kept and a portion is missing. The data contain around 100,000 clones, around 75% of them singletons. The sample was PBMCs. These receptors were taken from a woman aged 25 to 39 in good health and CMV-seronegative.

The gene calls are TRBV4-1 and TRBJ1-1, with 12 bases matching TRBD1. The V gene's germline CDR1 is MGHRA and CDR2 YSYEKL. The CDR3 contains 16 residues. The ends lost 1 base at V and 0 bases at J; junction bases unmatched: 0. The CDR3 spells CASSQGDRGLNTEAFF. CDR3 DNA sequence: TGCGCCAGCAGCCAAGGGGACAGGGGGCTGAACACTGAAGCTTTCTTT.

The chain is built from TRBV2 and TRBJ2-5; no firm D call. This CDR3 has 17 amino acids. CDR1 and CDR2 (germline): SNHLY, FYNNEI. V was trimmed by 3 bases and J by 3 bases, leaving 20 bases between them. CDR3 nucleotide sequence: TGTGCCAGCAGTGATCAGCTAGGCAGCCTGCCCAAAGAGACCCAGTACTTC. Translated, it gives CASSDQLGSLPKETQYF.

This clone was observed a single time. The chain carries TRBV5-6 and TRBJ2-1; weak D call: TRBD1 (6 bases). With 2 bases removed from V and 6 bases from J, the gap between germline ends came to 12 bases. The CDR3 sequence is 14 residues long. CDR1 is SGHDT and CDR2 is YYEEEE in the germline V gene. The CDR3 region has the DNA TGTGCCAGCAGCTTTGAAACAGGGTTCAATGAGCAGTTCTTC. It specifies CASSFETGFNEQFF.

The chain carries TRBV5-1 and TRBJ1-1; D call uncertain. Germline loops: CDR1 SGHRS, CDR2 YFSETQ. Trimming removed 5 bases from V and 5 bases from J, with 19 bases in between. This CDR3 has 15 amino acids. CDR3 region: CASSYMRGPPTEAFF. The CDR3 DNA sequence: TGCGCCAGCAGTTACATGCGAGGTCCGCCGACTGAAGCTTTCTTT.

The chain couples TRBV28 to TRBJ1-5; D remains ambiguous. Germline V gene sequence: CDR1 MDHEN, CDR2 SYDVKM. The ends were cut back, 6 bases at V and 9 bases at J, with 12 bases in the middle. This CDR3 comprises 12 residues. The CDR3 loop is CASSLPRGPQHF. Here the CDR3 DNA reads TGTGCCAGCAGCCTTCCGCGCGGGCCCCAGCATTTT.

The chain joins TRBV5-1 to TRBJ1-1, with D hard to call. The CDR3 covers 15 residues. Looked up from germline, CDR1 is SGHRS and CDR2 is YFSETQ. V lost 2 bases and J lost 0, with 11 bases in between. This chain's CDR3 is CASSLVSGLNTEAFF. CDR3 nucleotides: TGCGCCAGCAGCTTAGTTTCCGGTCTGAACACTGAAGCTTTCTTT.

CDR3 DNA sequence: TGTGCCAGCGGACAGTCGAGGGGCCATGGCTACACCTTC. Its protein is CASGQSRGHGYTF. This chain joins TRBV14 and TRBJ1-2; possible D gene TRBD1, 6 bases. The CDR3 sequence is 13 residues long. Germline CDR1 SGHDN, CDR2 FVKESK. Trimming shortened V by 8 bases and J by 6 bases, and 16 bases separated the two germline ends. Full variable domain (rest looked up from reference TRBV14 and TRBJ1-2): EAGVTQFPSHSVIEKGQTVTLRCDPISGHDNLYWYRRVMGKEIKFLLHFVKESKQDESGMPNNRFLAERTGGTYSTLKVQPAELEDSGVYFCASGQSRGHGYTFGSGTRLTVV.

J is TRBJ1-1 and V is TRBV5-1; D possibly corresponds to TRBD1 (5 bases). CDR3 length equals 11 residues. V gave up 7 bases and J gave up 5 bases, with 9 bases separating them. The V gene's germline CDR1 is SGHRS and CDR2 YFSETQ. CDR3 in DNA: TGCGCCAGCGGGGGGGGAACTGAAGCTTTCTTT. As protein: CASGGGTEAFF.

V and J are TRBV5-1 and TRBJ2-2; 9 bases align to TRBD2. V gave up 4 bases and J gave up 2 bases; unmatched junction bases: 15. The CDR3 is 19 amino acids. Germline values: CDR1 SGHRS, CDR2 YFSETQ. Here the CDR3 DNA reads TGCGCCAGCAGCCTGAAAAGACCGGGACTAGCAGTTAACACCGGGGAGCTGTTTTTT. Residues: CASSLKRPGLAVNTGELFF.

V and J are TRBV7-2 and TRBJ1-2, with D uncertain. The CDR3 totals 18 residues. Germline V gene data show CDR1 as SGHTA and CDR2 as FQGNSA. V was clipped by 2 bases and J by 4 bases, with 23 bases between them. This chain's CDR3 is CASSLIILPTDPIYGYTF. CDR3 in DNA: TGTGCCAGCAGCTTAATCATCCTGCCAACAGATCCCATCTATGGCTACACCTTC.

This chain links TRBV5-1 with TRBJ1-2, with 10 bases lining up with TRBD1. This CDR3 has 15 residues. The trim removed 0 bases at V and 7 bases at J, leaving 6 bases unmatched. Germline lookup yields CDR1 SGHRS and CDR2 YFSETQ. The CDR3 coding sequence is TGCGCCAGCAGCTTGGAAGGGACAGGGGTAACTGGCTACACCTTC. This gives the protein CASSLEGTGVTGYTF.

This clone has only a few counts. This same CDR3 is encoded by further DNA sequences in the sample. This sequence joins TRBV18 and TRBJ2-2; TRBD1 is a possible D gene (5 bases). Germline V CDR1 and CDR2: KGHSH, LQKENI. Trimming removed 0 bases from V and 0 bases from J, with 8 bases in between. There are 16 residues in the CDR3. DNA of the CDR3: TGTGCCAGCTCACCACCGGGGCAGGCGAACACCGGGGAGCTGTTTTTT. It codes for CASSPPGQANTGELFF.

This sequence joins TRBV27 and TRBJ2-7, with D perhaps TRBD1 (5 bases). Trimming shortened V by 4 bases and J by 7 bases, and 17 bases separated the two germline ends. The CDR3 covers 14 residues. The germline V gene has CDR1 MNHEY and CDR2 SMNVEV (reference sequence). This CDR3 is CASSSVDSSREQYF. CDR3 nucleotides: TGTGCCAGCAGTTCCGTCGACAGTTCTAGGGAGCAGTACTTC.

V and J are TRBV7-2 and TRBJ2-5, with no clear D. This CDR3 has 13 residues. Germline V CDR1 and CDR2: SGHTA, FQGNSA. With 4 bases removed from V and 6 bases from J, the gap between germline ends came to 12 bases. The chain's CDR3 is CASSSPPGQTQYF. As DNA, the CDR3 is TGTGCCAGCAGCTCGCCGCCAGGTCAGACCCAGTACTTC.

This clone came up a few times. V gene TRBV6-5 combines with J gene TRBJ1-4; 7 bases are a match to TRBD1. Germline lookup yields CDR1 MNHEY and CDR2 SVGAGI. J was trimmed by 7 bases and V by 5 bases; bases with no gene match: 7. CDR3 length: 14 amino acids. The chain's CDR3 is CASSPGTVREKLFF. CDR3 sequence (DNA): TGTGCCAGCAGTCCCGGGACAGTGCGTGAAAAACTGTTTTTT.

This chain links TRBV30 with TRBJ2-2, with 9 bases lining up with TRBD2. This CDR3 spans 14 amino acids. V was pared by 5 bases and J by 7 bases, with 8 bases of the junction left unmatched. Germline loops: CDR1 GTSNPN, CDR2 SVGIG (reference sequence). Here the CDR3 DNA reads TGTGCCTGGTTTGCGGGAGGGTTCGTCGGGGAGCTGTTTTTT. Its translation is CAWFAGGFVGELFF.

The chain carries TRBV9 and TRBJ1-5; no firm D call. The V end lost 0 bases, the J end lost 4 bases, and 5 bases lay between the germline ends. Germline values: CDR1 SGDLS, CDR2 YYNGEE. The CDR3 is made up of 13 amino acids. For the CDR3, the DNA is TGTGCCAGCAGCGTAGGTATTAATCAGCCCCAGCATTTT. This gives the protein CASSVGINQPQHF.

This clone occurred a few times. The chain combines TRBV7-6 with TRBJ1-1; 8 nucleotides agree with TRBD1. CDR3 length equals 14 residues. Germline V gene data show CDR1 as SGHVS and CDR2 as FNYEAQ. The junction had 3 bases not matched to a gene; V was cut back by 5 bases and J by 1 base. The CDR3 DNA sequence: TGTGCCAGCAGCCTTACAGGGGGGAACACTGAAGCTTTCTTT. It specifies CASSLTGGNTEAFF.

The chain links TRBV5-1 to TRBJ2-7; possible D gene TRBD2, 5 bases. This CDR3 region has 14 residues. Germline V gives CDR1 SGHRS, CDR2 YFSETQ. Trimming removed 0 bases at V and 3 bases at J, with 10 bases between. CDR3 DNA sequence: TGCGCCAGCAGCTTGGATCGGGGATACTACGAGCAGTACTTC. Residues: CASSLDRGYYEQYF. Full variable domain (outside the CDR3, taken from reference TRBV5-1 and TRBJ2-7): KAGVTQTPRYLIKTRGQQVTLSCSPISGHRSVSWYQQTPGQGLQFLFEYFSETQRNKGNFPGRFSGRQFSNSRSEMNVSTLELGDSALYLCASSLDRGYYEQYFGPGTRLTVT.

The chain carries TRBV6-1 and TRBJ1-5; D perhaps matches TRBD1 (5 bases). V was clipped by 4 bases and J by 7 bases, with 11 bases between them. Germline CDR1 is MNHNS and CDR2 is SASEGT. The CDR3 contains 13 residues. Here the CDR3 reads CASSVDMSQPQHF. The CDR3, as DNA: TGTGCCAGCAGTGTGGACATGAGCCAGCCCCAGCATTTT.